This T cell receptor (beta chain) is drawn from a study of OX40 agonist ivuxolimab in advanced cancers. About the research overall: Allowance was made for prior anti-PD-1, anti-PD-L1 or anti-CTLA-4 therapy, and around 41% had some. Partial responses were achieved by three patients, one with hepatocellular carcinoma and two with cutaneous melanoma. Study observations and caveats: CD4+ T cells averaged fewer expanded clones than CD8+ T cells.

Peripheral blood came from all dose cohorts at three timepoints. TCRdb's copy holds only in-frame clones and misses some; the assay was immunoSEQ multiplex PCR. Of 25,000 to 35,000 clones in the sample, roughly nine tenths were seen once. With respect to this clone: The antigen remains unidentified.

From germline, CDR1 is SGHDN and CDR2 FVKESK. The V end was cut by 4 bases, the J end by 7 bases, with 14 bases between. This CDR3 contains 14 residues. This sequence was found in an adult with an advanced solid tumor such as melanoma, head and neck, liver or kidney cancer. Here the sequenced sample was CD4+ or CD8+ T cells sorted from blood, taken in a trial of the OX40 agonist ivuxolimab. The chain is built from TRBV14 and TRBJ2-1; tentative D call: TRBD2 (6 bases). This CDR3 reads CASSPGDSRNEQFF. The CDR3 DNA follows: TGTGCCAGCAGCCCTGGGGACTCGCGGAATGAGCAGTTCTTC.